What follows describes a single T cell receptor beta chain. Its target is unknown. The V gene end was trimmed by 5 bases and the J gene end by 8 bases; junction bases not matched to a gene: 9. The CDR3 has 15 amino acids. In germline, CDR1 is SGHTA, CDR2 FQGNSA. These data originate in a study of cytomegalovirus exposure and HLA in healthy donors. Findings and caveats of the study: CMV serostatus alone was available as immune exposure information.

In the PCR, 60 Vbeta and 13 Jbeta primers were used. Profiled with immunoSEQ multiplex PCR; TCRdb holds only in-frame clones, not every one. The sample table includes around 44,000 clones. Specimen: PBMCs. This sequence was found in a male donor in good health and CMV-seropositive. The rearrangement joins TRBV7-2 to TRBJ2-1; 10 bases match TRBD2. As DNA, the CDR3 is TGTGCCAGCAGCATAACTAGCGGGGTCGTTCATGAGCAGTTCTTC. Its protein product is CASSITSGVVHEQFF.